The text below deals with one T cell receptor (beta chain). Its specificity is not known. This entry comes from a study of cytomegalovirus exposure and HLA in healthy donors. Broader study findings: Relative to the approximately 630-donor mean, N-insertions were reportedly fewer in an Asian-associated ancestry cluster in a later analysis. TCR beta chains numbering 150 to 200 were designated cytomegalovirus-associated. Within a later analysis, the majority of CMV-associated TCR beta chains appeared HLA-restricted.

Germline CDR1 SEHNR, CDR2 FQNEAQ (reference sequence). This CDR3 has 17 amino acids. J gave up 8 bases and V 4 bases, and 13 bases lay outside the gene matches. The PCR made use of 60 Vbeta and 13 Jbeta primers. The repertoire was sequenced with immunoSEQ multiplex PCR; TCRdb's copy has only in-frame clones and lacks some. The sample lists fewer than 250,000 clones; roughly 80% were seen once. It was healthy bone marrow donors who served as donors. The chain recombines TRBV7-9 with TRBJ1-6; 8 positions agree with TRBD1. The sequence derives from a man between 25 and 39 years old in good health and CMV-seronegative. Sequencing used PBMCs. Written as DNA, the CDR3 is TGTGCCAGCAGCTCCTCCGAGGGACAGGAAAGTTATTCACCCCTCCACTTT. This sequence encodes CASSSSEGQESYSPLHF.